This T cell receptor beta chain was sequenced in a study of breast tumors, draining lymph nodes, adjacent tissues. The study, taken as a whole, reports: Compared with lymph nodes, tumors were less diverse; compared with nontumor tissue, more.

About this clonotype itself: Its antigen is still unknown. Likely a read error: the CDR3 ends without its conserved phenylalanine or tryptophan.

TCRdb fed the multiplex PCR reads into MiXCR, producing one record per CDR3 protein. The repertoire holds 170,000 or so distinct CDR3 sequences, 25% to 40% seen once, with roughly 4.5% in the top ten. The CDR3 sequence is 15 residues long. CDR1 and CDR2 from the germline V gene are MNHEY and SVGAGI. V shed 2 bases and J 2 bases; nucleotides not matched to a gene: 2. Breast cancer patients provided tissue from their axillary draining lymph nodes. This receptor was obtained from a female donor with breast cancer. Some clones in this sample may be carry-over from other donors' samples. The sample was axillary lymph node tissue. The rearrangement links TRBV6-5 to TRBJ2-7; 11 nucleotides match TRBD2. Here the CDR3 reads CASSYRLAGTYEQYL. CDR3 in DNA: TGTGCCAGCAGTTACCGACTAGCGGGAACCTACGAGCAGTACCTC.